Detailed here is one T cell receptor beta chain. Trimming shortened V by 4 bases and J by 2 bases, and 13 bases separated the two germline ends. The CDR3 runs to 14 residues. Germline CDR1 is SGDLS and CDR2 is YYNGEE. The data originate from a study of control samples from healthy donors and cancer patients. Clones were read by immunoSEQ multiplex PCR, and TCRdb kept only the in-frame ones, dropping some. The data show 55,000 to 90,000 clones, over 75% seen once. This receptor was obtained from a man aged 50 to 60 in good health. This chain connects TRBV9 to TRBJ2-7, with D maybe TRBD1 (5 bases). The sequenced material came from blood. CDR3 residues: CASSPLGAAYEQYF. The CDR3 DNA follows: TGTGCCAGCAGCCCCCTTGGGGCAGCCTACGAGCAGTACTTC.